These 9 T cell receptor beta chains share one sample of origin, sequenced in a study of identical twins. From the 5' RACE reads, TCRdb called clonotypes with MiXCR, one entry per CDR3 protein. The sample carries 250,000 to 300,000 distinct CDR3 sequences, about 9% recorded once. The sample was also reused in another study, on yellow fever vaccine responses in identical twins.

The specimen sequenced was CD8+ T cells sorted from blood. These receptors came from a woman under 30 in good health.

This clonotype was detected many times. The V call is TRBV7-9, the J call TRBJ2-3; no firm D call. Germline V gives CDR1 SEHNR, CDR2 FQNEAQ (reference sequence). Trimming took 1 base from V and 5 from J, leaving 7 bases between them. This CDR3 spans 13 amino acids. CDR3 sequence reads: CASSLEWEDTQYF. CDR3 in DNA: TGTGCCAGCAGCTTAGAATGGGAAGATACGCAGTATTTT. Looking up the rest from reference TRBV7-9 and TRBJ2-3 gives the full variable domain: DTGVSQNPRHKITKRGQNVTFRCDPISEHNRLYWYRQTLGQGPEFLTYFQNEAQLEKSRLLSDRFSAERPKGSFSTLEIQRTEQGDSAMYLCASSLEWEDTQYFGPGTRLTVL.

This chain connects TRBV20-1 to TRBJ2-1, with TRBD2 matching over 12 bases. There are 15 residues in the CDR3. Germline CDR1 is DFQATT and CDR2 is SNEGSKA (reference sequence). The V gene end was trimmed by 6 bases and the J gene end by 7 bases; junction bases not matched to a gene: 10. The CDR3 loop reads CSAKNLAGGLNEQFF. CDR3 coding DNA: TGCAGTGCAAAGAACCTAGCGGGGGGGTTAAATGAGCAGTTCTTC.

This sequence joins TRBV27 and TRBJ1-4; 11 nucleotides align to TRBD1. Losses at the gene ends were 5 bases for V and 4 bases for J; bases not matched to a gene: 9. The V gene's germline CDR1 is MNHEY and CDR2 SMNVEV (reference sequence). This CDR3 has 17 residues. The CDR3 DNA sequence: TGTGCCAGCAGTACCCTCCGGACAGGGGGCCTTAATGAAAAACTGTTTTTT. Its protein is CASSTLRTGGLNEKLFF.

Only a few counts were recorded for this clonotype. This chain links TRBV15 with TRBJ1-2; 7 bases align to TRBD1. In germline, CDR1 is LNHNV, CDR2 YYDKDF (reference sequence). After removal of 0 bases from V and 4 bases from J, the junction contained 8 bases not matched to a gene. This CDR3 has 16 residues. The DNA for the CDR3 is TGTGCCACCAGCAGAGATCAGGCAGGGGGTTTCTATGGCTACACCTTC. Amino acids: CATSRDQAGGFYGYTF. Supplemented by reference TRBV15 and TRBJ1-2, the full variable domain reads DAMVIQNPRYQVTQFGKPVTLSCSQTLNHNVMYWYQQKSSQAPKLLFHYYDKDFNNEADTPDNFQSRRPNTSFCFLDIRSPGLGDTAMYLCATSRDQAGGFYGYTFGSGTRLTVV.

This clonotype came up a few times. The rearrangement uses TRBV12-3 or TRBV12-4 and TRBJ2-1, with TRBD2 identical over 8 bases. This CDR3 is 13 amino acids long. Trimming took 3 bases from V and 8 from J; bases not matched to a gene: 3. The CDR3 nucleotides read TGTGCCAGCAGTTTGGGACTAGTTTATGAGCAGTTCTTC. It codes for CASSLGLVYEQFF.

The CDR3 region is CASSSPSDRGRADTQYF. CDR3 in DNA: TGTGCCAGCAGTTCCCCCTCGGACAGGGGGCGCGCAGATACGCAGTATTTT. The chain has TRBV28 and TRBJ2-3, with TRBD1 matching 11 bases. With 4 bases clipped from V and 4 bases from J, the junction kept 10 bases outside the gene matches. This CDR3 contains 17 residues. CDR1 is MDHEN, CDR2 SYDVKM, per germline.

J is TRBJ2-2 and V is TRBV6-1, with 11 bases identical to TRBD2. Germline V gives CDR1 MNHNS, CDR2 SASEGT. CDR3 size: 14 residues. V shed 7 bases, J shed 6 bases, and the junction held 4 bases outside the gene matches. CDR3: CASTGTSGAGELFF. In nucleotides, the CDR3 is TGTGCCAGCACCGGGACTAGCGGCGCCGGGGAGCTGTTTTTT.

V is TRBV27 and J is TRBJ1-1; D gene unclear. CDR1 and CDR2 from the germline V gene are MNHEY and SMNVEV (reference sequence). CDR3 length: 15 amino acids. V was shortened by 4 bases and J by 2 bases, with 14 bases between the two germline ends. The DNA of the CDR3 is TGTGCCAGCAGTTCAAGTGGAACCCTTAACACTGAAGCTTTCTTT. It yields the protein CASSSSGTLNTEAFF.

This clonotype came up many times. The J gene is TRBJ1-2, the V gene TRBV6-2 or TRBV6-3; no definite D call. The CDR3 covers 13 residues. V lost 0 bases and J 4 bases, leaving 6 bases between the germline ends. The germline V gene encodes CDR1 MNHEY and CDR2 SVGEGT. Here the CDR3 DNA reads TGTGCCAGCAGTTACTCTTCCGTCTATGGCTACACCTTC. Encoded protein: CASSYSSVYGYTF.